Listed here is a single TCR beta chain. The antigen remains undetermined. Only in-frame clones appear in the TCRdb table, and some are missing; sequencing was by immunoSEQ multiplex PCR. The data show about 190,000 clones, more than 70% seen once. The data belong to a study of cytomegalovirus exposure and HLA in healthy donors. Study-level points and caveats: According to a subsequent analysis, TCR clusters from the first cohort were inclined to appear together in the 110 or so validation repertoires. Rare TCR sequences predominated, though certain public TCRs were found in many donors. A few chains tied to CMV proved CMV antigen-specific in vitro.

This CDR3 spans 16 amino acids. Trimming left V 3 bases short and J 0 bases short, with 12 bases between. Germline CDR1 LNHDA, CDR2 SQIVND (reference sequence). Sequencing was performed on PBMCs. This chain joins TRBV19 and TRBJ2-1, with a tentative D call TRBD2 (5 bases). The receptor was derived from a woman aged 18-30 years in good health and CMV-seronegative. The CDR3 here is CASSISAGISYNEQFF. The CDR3 DNA reads as TGTGCCAGTAGTATTTCCGCCGGGATCTCCTACAATGAGCAGTTCTTC. The entire variable domain, with the rest obtained from reference TRBV19 and TRBJ2-1, is as follows: DGGITQSPKYLFRKEGQNVTLSCEQNLNHDAMYWYRQDPGQGLRLIYYSQIVNDFQKGDIAEGYSVSREKKESFPLTVTSAQKNPTAFYLCASSISAGISYNEQFFGPGTRLTVL.